Following are 30 T cell receptor beta chains from one sample sequenced in a study of T-cell reconstitution after alpha-beta-depleted transplantation in children. Unique molecular identifiers were built into the TCRbeta library. TCRdb analysed the PCR reads with MiXCR anew, one entry per CDR3 protein. Among 190,000 or so distinct CDR3 sequences listed, 6.3% were seen once. The sample was PBMCs, taken before TCRalphabeta/CD19-depleted stem cell transplant. These receptors all come from a girl less than two years old with combined immunodeficiency, due to receive a stem cell transplant.

This clonotype came up many times. The rearrangement uses TRBV15 and TRBJ2-1, with 10 positions matching TRBD2. Trimming at V came to 6 bases and at J to 8 bases, leaving 10 bases not matched to a gene. The CDR3 totals 15 residues. The germline CDR1 and CDR2 sequences are LNHNV and YYDKDF (reference sequence). Written as DNA, the CDR3 is TGTGCCACCAGTTTGCTAGCGGGAGTACGGGATGAGCAGTTCTTC. Encoded protein: CATSLLAGVRDEQFF.

This clonotype has at least ten counts. This chain joins TRBV4-3 and TRBJ1-2, with unresolved D. V was clipped by 0 bases and J by 4 bases, with 12 bases between them. This CDR3 comprises 15 residues. The germline CDR1 and CDR2 sequences are LGHNA and YSLEER. Here the CDR3 DNA reads TGCGCCAGCAGCCAAGAAATGGCGGCAGGCTATGGCTACACCTTC. Translation gives CASSQEMAAGYGYTF.

This clonotype has at least ten counts. The rearrangement uses TRBV6-5 and TRBJ2-5; TRBD1 is a possible D gene (5 bases). Germline CDR1 reads MNHEY; CDR2 reads SVGAGI. The CDR3 length is 15 residues. V was shortened by 0 bases and J by 2 bases, with 10 bases between the two germline ends. CDR3 sequence reads: CASSYSVGQQETQYF. CDR3 sequence (DNA): TGTGCCAGCAGTTACTCGGTGGGGCAGCAAGAGACCCAGTACTTC.

V usage is TRBV30 and J usage is TRBJ2-7, with D possibly TRBD1 on 6 matching bases. The germline gives CDR1 GTSNPN, CDR2 SVGIG (reference sequence). The CDR3 has 12 residues. Trimming left V 6 bases short and J 2 bases short, with 11 bases between. CDR3 coding DNA: TGTGCCTGCTTGGACAGCCCCTACGAGCAGTACTTC. Encoded protein: CACLDSPYEQYF.

This chain connects TRBV29-1 to TRBJ2-7; TRBD2 matches 10 bases. J was trimmed by 4 bases and V by 4 bases; bases with no gene match: 7. CDR1 and CDR2 from the germline V gene are SQVTM and ANQGSEA. The CDR3 length is 14 residues. The CDR3 DNA reads as TGCAGCGTTGTGAGAGCTAGCGGGGGTTACGAGCAGTACTTC. Protein: CSVVRASGGYEQYF.

This clonotype was detected ten times or more. V gene TRBV15 combines with J gene TRBJ2-1; a weak D match, TRBD2 (6 bases). The CDR3 loop spans 13 amino acids. In germline, CDR1 is LNHNV, CDR2 YYDKDF (reference sequence). Trimming took 7 bases from V and 3 from J, leaving 10 bases between them. This CDR3 is CATTFSGYNEQFF. In DNA form, the CDR3 reads TGTGCCACCACCTTTAGCGGCTACAATGAGCAGTTCTTC.

This clonotype was seen repeatedly, ten times or more. The chain joins TRBV7-7 to TRBJ2-1; 11 bases agree with TRBD1. The V and J ends lost 1 base and 7 bases, in that order; junction bases with no gene match: 6. Germline values: CDR1 SSHAT, CDR2 FNYEAQ (reference sequence). CDR3 size: 16 residues. Here the CDR3 reads CASSLGGTGGKNEQFF. Here the CDR3 DNA reads TGTGCCAGCAGCTTAGGGGGGACAGGGGGAAAGAATGAGCAGTTCTTC.

There are many counts of this clonotype. J is TRBJ2-7 and V is TRBV7-2; D is ambiguous. There are 15 residues in the CDR3. Trimming stripped 6 bases from V and 1 base from J, with 16 bases between. Germline V lookup: CDR1 SGHTA, CDR2 FQGNSA. CDR3: CASSTAGSDSYEQYF. In DNA form, the CDR3 reads TGTGCCAGCAGTACGGCCGGGTCTGATTCCTACGAGCAGTACTTC.

The table lists this clonotype with many counts. V gene TRBV5-6 combines with J gene TRBJ2-3; TRBD2 matches at 10 bases. The junction had 7 bases not matched to a gene; V was cut back by 2 bases and J by 4 bases. CDR1 is SGHDT, CDR2 YYEEEE, per germline. The length of the CDR3 is 16 residues. CDR3 sequence: CASSFSGGAYADTQYF. CDR3 nucleotide sequence: TGTGCCAGCAGCTTCAGCGGGGGGGCATATGCAGATACGCAGTATTTT.

This clonotype was seen repeatedly, ten times or more. The chain combines TRBV12-3 or TRBV12-4 with TRBJ2-5; TRBD1 matches at 7 bases. Losses at the gene ends were 5 bases for V and 5 bases for J; bases not matched to a gene: 11. The CDR3 totals 15 residues. The CDR3 loop is CASSRSTGKEETQYF. The CDR3 DNA sequence: TGTGCCAGCAGTCGGTCGACAGGGAAAGAGGAGACCCAGTACTTC.

Ten or more counts support this clonotype. The chain has TRBV4-1 and TRBJ2-3; 11 bases fit TRBD1. Germline lookup yields CDR1 MGHRA and CDR2 YSYEKL. The V gene end was trimmed by 4 bases and the J gene end by 4 bases; junction bases not matched to a gene: 7. CDR3 length equals 16 residues. The CDR3 region is CASSPLGQGASDTQYF. The CDR3 DNA reads TGCGCCAGCAGCCCTCTTGGACAGGGGGCTTCAGATACGCAGTATTTT.

This clonotype has a count of ten or more. The gene calls are TRBV7-6 and TRBJ1-1; D is perhaps TRBD1 (5 bases). The CDR3 length is 14 residues. The germline V gene encodes CDR1 SGHVS and CDR2 FNYEAQ. Trimming took off 5 bases at V and 5 bases at J, with 15 bases between the two ends. The chain's CDR3 is CASSPTGRGTEAFF. Here the CDR3 DNA reads TGTGCCAGCAGCCCGACGGGGCGCGGGACTGAAGCTTTCTTT.

Ten or more counts support this clonotype. The chain joins TRBV20-1 to TRBJ1-1; D unresolved. The CDR3 spans 17 residues. V was clipped by 0 bases and J by 4 bases, with 21 bases between them. Germline V gives CDR1 DFQATT, CDR2 SNEGSKA (reference sequence). CDR3 amino acids: CSARDAQVLSYGTEAFF. Written as DNA, the CDR3 is TGCAGTGCTAGAGATGCCCAGGTGCTATCCTATGGCACTGAAGCTTTCTTT.

This clonotype was detected only a few times. The chain joins TRBV6-5 to TRBJ1-1; no clear D. V was cut by 6 bases and J by 4 bases, with 15 bases left in between. CDR3 size: 14 residues. Germline assignment: CDR1 MNHEY and CDR2 SVGAGI. CDR3 DNA: TGTGCCAGCAGGCCATCCTCCCAGCCCACTGAAGCTTTCTTT. Encoded protein: CASRPSSQPTEAFF.

This clonotype has a count of ten or more. This sequence joins TRBV20-1 and TRBJ2-5; D may be TRBD1 (5 bases). CDR3 size: 14 residues. The V end was cut by 4 bases, the J end by 1 base, with 13 bases between. The germline V gene has CDR1 DFQATT and CDR2 SNEGSKA (reference sequence). CDR3 protein: CSATDQGTQETQYF. The CDR3 DNA follows: TGCAGTGCTACTGACCAGGGCACCCAAGAGACCCAGTACTTC.

This clonotype was seen ten or more times. The V gene is TRBV9, the J gene TRBJ2-1; D is undetermined. The germline CDR1 and CDR2 sequences are SGDLS and YYNGEE. CDR3 size: 15 residues. Trimming removed 4 bases at V and 8 bases at J, with 19 bases between. CDR3 residues: CASSPDRSGIYEQFF. CDR3 nucleotides: TGTGCCAGCAGCCCAGATCGGAGTGGGATCTATGAGCAGTTCTTC.

The V call is TRBV27, the J call TRBJ2-1, with 8 nucleotides matching TRBD2. The CDR3 loop spans 15 amino acids. Looked up from germline, CDR1 is MNHEY and CDR2 is SMNVEV (reference sequence). The junction had 13 bases not matched to a gene; V was cut back by 6 bases and J by 9 bases. CDR3 DNA: TGTGCCAGCAGCCGATCCACGGGGGGGAAAGGTGAGCAGTTCTTC. Protein: CASSRSTGGKGEQFF.

This clonotype was observed at least ten times. The rearrangement joins TRBV6-5 to TRBJ2-2; weak D call: TRBD1 (5 bases). The CDR3 consists of 15 residues. CDR1 and CDR2 (germline): MNHEY, SVGAGI. V dropped 2 bases and J dropped 2 bases, with 9 bases sitting between them. DNA for the CDR3: TGTGCCAGCAGTTACGGGGCGCCAAACACCGGGGAGCTGTTTTTT. This gives the protein CASSYGAPNTGELFF.

Many counts were recorded for this clonotype. The chain employs TRBV5-1 and TRBJ2-7, with D perhaps TRBD1 (6 bases). The CDR3 is made up of 14 amino acids. Germline CDR1 is SGHRS and CDR2 is YFSETQ. Trimming shortened V by 0 bases and J by 1 base, and 8 bases separated the two germline ends. The CDR3 loop is CASSLGTESYEQYF. CDR3 nucleotides: TGCGCCAGCAGCTTGGGGACAGAATCCTACGAGCAGTACTTC.

This clonotype was picked up many times. The V gene is TRBV4-3, the J gene TRBJ2-3; TRBD2 matches at 13 bases. The V gene end was trimmed by 6 bases and the J gene end by 0 bases; junction bases not matched to a gene: 12. This CDR3 spans 19 amino acids. Germline loops: CDR1 LGHNA, CDR2 YSLEER. The CDR3 sequence: CASSRGTSGAEWSTDTQYF. CDR3 nucleotides: TGCGCCAGCAGTCGCGGGACTAGCGGGGCGGAATGGAGCACAGATACGCAGTATTTT.

This clonotype was detected many times. The chain carries TRBV5-5 and TRBJ1-1, with a weak D call TRBD1 (5 bases). V dropped 4 bases and J dropped 7 bases, with 23 bases sitting between them. Germline loops: CDR1 SGHKS, CDR2 YYEKEE (reference sequence). The CDR3 has 16 amino acids. The CDR3 here is CASSRLLQVGKVEAFF. The CDR3 region has the DNA TGTGCCAGCAGCCGCCTACTACAGGTGGGGAAGGTTGAAGCTTTCTTT.

The sample holds many counts of this clonotype. The CDR3 DNA reads as TGTGCCAGCACCGGGGGGCTTTACAATGAGCAGTTCTTC. Translated, it gives CASTGGLYNEQFF. The chain employs TRBV27 and TRBJ2-1, with D perhaps TRBD2 (7 bases). The V end was cut by 7 bases, the J end by 4 bases, with 11 bases between. Germline V gives CDR1 MNHEY, CDR2 SMNVEV (reference sequence). The CDR3 covers 13 residues.

This clonotype has a count of ten or more. This chain uses TRBV11-2 with TRBJ2-1, with D possibly TRBD1 on 6 matching bases. V lost 0 bases and J 7 bases, leaving 13 bases between the germline ends. Germline V gene data show CDR1 as SGHAT and CDR2 as FQNNGV. The CDR3 loop spans 15 amino acids. The DNA of the CDR3 is TGTGCCAGCAGCTTAGAACTAGGGGGTTTAAATGAGCAGTTCTTC. Translated: CASSLELGGLNEQFF.

This clonotype was recorded a few times. The V and J genes are TRBV4-3 and TRBJ2-7; D is ambiguous. This CDR3 region has 13 residues. V lost 0 bases, J lost 6 bases, and 9 bases lay in between. The germline CDR1 and CDR2 sequences are LGHNA and YSLEER. The CDR3 nucleotides are TGCGCCAGCAGCCAAGATTCAACTTCCGAGCAGTACTTC. Protein product: CASSQDSTSEQYF.

This clonotype was seen ten or more times. The chain joins TRBV18 to TRBJ2-1, with 8 positions matching TRBD1. Germline V gene sequence: CDR1 KGHSH, CDR2 LQKENI. The CDR3 extends over 13 amino acids. The V and J ends lost 8 bases and 6 bases, in that order; junction bases with no gene match: 6. The CDR3 region has the DNA TGTGCCAGCCGAGGGACAGGACCCAATGAGCAGTTCTTC. This translates into CASRGTGPNEQFF.

This clonotype was counted a few times. The chain is built from TRBV12-3 or TRBV12-4 and TRBJ1-3; 8 bases match TRBD1. V trimming: 2 bases; J trimming: 3 bases; junction bases outside the gene matches: 9. This CDR3 is 17 amino acids long. The CDR3 DNA is TGTGCCAGCAGTTTAACAGGGGGAACCCTGCATGGAAACACCATATATTTT. Its protein is CASSLTGGTLHGNTIYF.

This clonotype was seen ten or more times. The gene calls are TRBV9 and TRBJ2-3; D may be TRBD2 (6 bases). From germline, CDR1 is SGDLS and CDR2 YYNGEE. V shed 3 bases and J shed 9 bases, with 11 bases lying between them. CDR3 length: 12 residues. The CDR3 protein is CASSGWGDTQYF. CDR3 DNA: TGTGCCAGCAGCGGATGGGGGGACACGCAGTATTTT.

The chain has TRBV20-1 and TRBJ1-2; TRBD1 aligns across 7 bases. Germline CDR1 is DFQATT and CDR2 is SNEGSKA (reference sequence). The CDR3 has 15 residues. V gave up 3 bases and J gave up 0 bases; unmatched junction bases: 7. CDR3 in amino acids: CSASLVTGANYGYTF. CDR3 bases: TGCAGTGCTAGCTTGGTTACAGGGGCTAACTATGGCTACACCTTC.

This clonotype came up many times. The chain has TRBV28 and TRBJ1-1; D is uncertain. This CDR3 has 15 amino acids. Deletions cut 4 bases from V and 6 bases from J, with 18 bases between. The germline gives CDR1 MDHEN, CDR2 SYDVKM. The CDR3 is CASSSTGIGVPEAFF. CDR3 bases: TGTGCCAGCAGTTCCACCGGGATTGGGGTACCTGAAGCTTTCTTT.

Many counts were recorded for this clonotype. The V call is TRBV18, the J call TRBJ2-7; D is possibly TRBD1 (7 bases). Trimming cost V 3 bases and J 3 bases, with 15 bases left between them. From germline, CDR1 is KGHSH and CDR2 LQKENI. The CDR3 is 15 amino acids. The CDR3 reads CASSPGAGGLYEQYF. The CDR3 DNA follows: TGTGCCAGCTCACCCGGGGCAGGGGGACTCTACGAGCAGTACTTC.